This TCR beta chain was sequenced in a study of T cell repertoires in cytomegalovirus infection. Worth noting for this clonotype: This sequence may be a read error, since a much larger clone differs from it by one base.

The CDR3 length is 15 residues. Germline CDR1 and CDR2: MDHEN and SYDVKM. V shed 7 bases and J 2 bases; nucleotides not matched to a gene: 6. From the reads, TCRdb called clonotypes with MiXCR, one entry per CDR3 protein. The top ten hold 6.5% to 10% of the sample, which has hundreds of thousands of distinct CDR3 sequences, less than 25% seen once. This TCR was recovered from a human donor in good health (CMV status not recorded). Some clones in this sample may be carry-over from other donors' samples. The V and J genes are TRBV28 and TRBJ2-3, with TRBD2 matching over 10 bases. Sequenced: CD8+ T cells from PBMCs. CDR3: CASNIAGGSTDTQYF. CDR3 DNA sequence: TGTGCCAGCAATATAGCGGGGGGCTCCACAGATACGCAGTATTTT.